This passage covers 15 T cell receptor beta chains from one sample sequenced in a study of T-cell memory formation after mild COVID-19. TCRdb used MiXCR to reprocess the 5' RACE reads, holding one entry per CDR3 protein. The repertoire holds about 400,000 distinct CDR3 sequences, with roughly 15% as singletons. Material: PBMCs or a T cell subset sorted from them (not recorded which). These receptors were taken from a man between 18 and 35 years old who had mild COVID-19 (a few samples of this study predate the infection). Cell type and time point are not known.

This clonotype has just a few counts. The rearrangement uses TRBV29-1 and TRBJ2-7; D is ambiguous. Trimming left V 3 bases short and J 6 bases short, with 6 bases between. This CDR3 has 10 amino acids. CDR1 is SQVTM, CDR2 ANQGSEA, per germline. CDR3 DNA sequence: TGCAGCGTTGACGTGGGCGAGCAGTACTTC. Protein: CSVDVGEQYF.

The rearrangement joins TRBV4-3 to TRBJ2-1; 11 bases map to TRBD2. The CDR3 runs 16 residues. The J segment lost 4 bases and the V segment lost 1 base, leaving 3 bases of the junction unmatched. CDR1 is LGHNA, CDR2 YSLEER, per germline. The CDR3 is CASSQAGTSGYNEQFF. In nucleotides, the CDR3 is TGCGCCAGCAGCCAAGCCGGGACTAGCGGTTACAATGAGCAGTTCTTC.

This clonotype was recorded a few times. Here the CDR3 reads CASQTDGNTEAFF. The CDR3 nucleotides are TGTGCCAGCCAGACGGACGGGAACACTGAAGCTTTCTTT. The chain joins TRBV2 to TRBJ1-1; D unresolved. The CDR3 loop spans 13 amino acids. V lost 8 bases to trimming and J lost 1 base, with 11 bases between them. Per germline, CDR1 SNHLY and CDR2 FYNNEI.

This clonotype appeared many times. The V gene is TRBV7-3, the J gene TRBJ2-1, with 10 positions matching TRBD2. The germline gives CDR1 SGHTA, CDR2 FQGTGA. V lost 3 bases and J lost 5; bases outside the gene matches: 7. CDR3 size: 16 residues. The CDR3 nucleotides are TGTGCCAGCAGCTTGGGGCTAGCGGGGGTCAACAATGAGCAGTTCTTC. This sequence encodes CASSLGLAGVNNEQFF.

This clonotype was seen only a few times. The rearrangement uses TRBV24-1 and TRBJ2-5; D might be TRBD1 or TRBD2, each matching 6 bases. Trimming took 4 bases from V and 7 from J, leaving 21 bases between them. CDR1 and CDR2 from the germline V gene are KGHDR and SFDVKD. The CDR3 has 16 residues. The CDR3, as DNA: TGTGCCACCAGTGACCCGGGGGCCAGGGCCGGAGGGACCCAGTACTTC. This encodes CATSDPGARAGGTQYF.

The CDR3 DNA is TGTGCCAGCAGCTTTCCACCGGGACAGGGAACTGGGGCCAACGTCCTGACTTTC. Its translation is CASSFPPGQGTGANVLTF. The rearrangement links TRBV7-3 to TRBJ2-6; the match to TRBD1 covers 9 bases. The CDR3 is 18 amino acids. Trimming cost V 3 bases and J 2 bases; bases outside gene matches: 8. Germline loops: CDR1 SGHTA, CDR2 FQGTGA.

The sample holds a few counts of this clonotype. The rearrangement joins TRBV6-2 or TRBV6-3 to TRBJ2-2, with D unresolved. The germline V and J ends were trimmed by 5 bases and 3 bases, with 10 bases remaining between them. Germline V lookup: CDR1 MNHEY, CDR2 SVGEGT. CDR3 length: 14 residues. The CDR3 sequence is CASSPGPYTGELFF. CDR3 nucleotide sequence: TGTGCCAGCAGTCCTGGACCGTACACCGGGGAGCTGTTTTTT.

Many counts were recorded for this clonotype. V gene TRBV10-3 combines with J gene TRBJ2-3; D perhaps matches TRBD2 (7 bases). The CDR3 loop spans 14 amino acids. Germline V lookup: CDR1 ENHRY, CDR2 SYGVKD. V was trimmed by 2 bases and J by 7 bases, leaving 13 bases between them. Here the CDR3 reads CAISERGGVYTQYF. Here the CDR3 DNA reads TGTGCCATCAGTGAGAGGGGGGGAGTATATACGCAGTATTTT.

This clonotype was counted a few times. The V gene is TRBV3-1, the J gene TRBJ1-4; D unclear. This CDR3 has 13 amino acids. The germline CDR1 and CDR2 sequences are LGHDT and YNNKEL (reference sequence). Trimming took off 2 bases at V and 8 bases at J, with 9 bases between the two ends. As DNA, the CDR3 is TGTGCCAGCAGCCAACAAATGGGGGAAAAACTGTTTTTT. Translated: CASSQQMGEKLFF.

The J gene is TRBJ1-5, the V gene TRBV2; tentatively, D is TRBD1 (6 bases). Trimming removed 10 bases from V and 5 bases from J, with 15 bases in between. CDR3 length equals 13 residues. Looked up from germline, CDR1 is SNHLY and CDR2 is FYNNEI. Here the CDR3 DNA reads TGTGCCACGCAGCGGACAGCCCATCAGCCCCAGCATTTT. Amino acid sequence: CATQRTAHQPQHF.

The J gene is TRBJ2-1, the V gene TRBV5-1, with a possible D match to TRBD2 (5 bases). V shed 1 base and J shed 7 bases, with 15 bases lying between them. The CDR3 loop spans 15 amino acids. Per the germline V gene, CDR1 is SGHRS and CDR2 is YFSETQ. Written as DNA, the CDR3 is TGCGCCAGCAGCTTGACCGGGGTCAAGAGAAATGAGCAGTTCTTC. This translates into CASSLTGVKRNEQFF. The full variable domain, with the rest looked up from reference TRBV5-1 and TRBJ2-1, is KAGVTQTPRYLIKTRGQQVTLSCSPISGHRSVSWYQQTPGQGLQFLFEYFSETQRNKGNFPGRFSGRQFSNSRSEMNVSTLELGDSALYLCASSLTGVKRNEQFFGPGTRLTVL.

This sequence joins TRBV12-3 or TRBV12-4 and TRBJ1-2; maybe TRBD1 (5 bases). Trimming took 4 bases from V and 8 from J, leaving 17 bases between them. The CDR3 sequence is 14 residues long. The CDR3 DNA reads TGTGCCAGCAGTTCGGGGGGAATTGCTACGGGCTACACCTTC. Translated: CASSSGGIATGYTF.

The sample holds a few counts of this clonotype. The chain combines TRBV6-2 or TRBV6-3 with TRBJ1-5; D ambiguous. V lost 2 bases and J 12 bases, leaving 8 bases between the germline ends. Germline V lookup: CDR1 MNHEY, CDR2 SVGEGT. The CDR3 has 11 residues. CDR3 protein: CASSYGPDQHF. In nucleotides, the CDR3 is TGTGCCAGCAGTTACGGCCCAGACCAGCATTTT.

The rearrangement joins TRBV2 to TRBJ2-1, with D unclear. The CDR3 is 11 residues long. Germline V gene data show CDR1 as SNHLY and CDR2 as FYNNEI. V shed 0 bases and J shed 13 bases, with 7 bases lying between them. The CDR3 protein is CASSEAGGQFF. CDR3 nucleotides: TGTGCCAGCAGTGAAGCAGGTGGTCAGTTCTTC.

The J gene is TRBJ1-2, the V gene TRBV18, with 7 bases aligning to TRBD1. CDR1 is KGHSH and CDR2 is LQKENI in the germline V gene. The V gene end was trimmed by 3 bases and the J gene end by 3 bases; junction bases not matched to a gene: 4. There are 14 residues in the CDR3. CDR3 in amino acids: CASSPTGQDYGYTF. The CDR3 DNA follows: TGTGCCAGCTCACCGACAGGGCAGGACTATGGCTACACCTTC.